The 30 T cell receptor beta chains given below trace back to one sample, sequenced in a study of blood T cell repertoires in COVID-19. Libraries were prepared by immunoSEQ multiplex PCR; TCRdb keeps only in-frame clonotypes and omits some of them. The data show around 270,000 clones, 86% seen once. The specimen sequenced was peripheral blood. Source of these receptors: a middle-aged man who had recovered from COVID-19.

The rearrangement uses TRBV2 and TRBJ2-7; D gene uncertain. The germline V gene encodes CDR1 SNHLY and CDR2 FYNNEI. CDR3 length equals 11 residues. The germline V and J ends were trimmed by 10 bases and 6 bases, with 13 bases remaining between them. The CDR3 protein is CATFLAGEQYF. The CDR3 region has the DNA TGTGCCACTTTCCTCGCCGGCGAGCAGTACTTC.

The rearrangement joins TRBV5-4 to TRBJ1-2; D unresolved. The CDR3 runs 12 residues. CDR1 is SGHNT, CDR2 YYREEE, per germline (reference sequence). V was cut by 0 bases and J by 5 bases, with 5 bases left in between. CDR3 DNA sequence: TGTGCCAGCAGCTTGGATATATATGGCTACACCTTC. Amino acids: CASSLDIYGYTF.

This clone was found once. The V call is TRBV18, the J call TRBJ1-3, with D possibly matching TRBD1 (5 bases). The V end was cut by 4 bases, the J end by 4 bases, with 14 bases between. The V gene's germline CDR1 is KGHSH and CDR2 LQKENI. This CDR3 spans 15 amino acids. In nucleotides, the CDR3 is TGTGCCAGCTCACTCATCGAAGGGGTCGGAAACACCATATATTTT. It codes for CASSLIEGVGNTIYF. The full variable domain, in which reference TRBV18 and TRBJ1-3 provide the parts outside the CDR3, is NAGVMQNPRHLVRRRGQEARLRCSPMKGHSHVYWYRQLPEEGLKFMVYLQKENIIDESGMPKERFSAEFPKEGPSILRIQQVVRGDSAAYFCASSLIEGVGNTIYFGEGSWLTVV.

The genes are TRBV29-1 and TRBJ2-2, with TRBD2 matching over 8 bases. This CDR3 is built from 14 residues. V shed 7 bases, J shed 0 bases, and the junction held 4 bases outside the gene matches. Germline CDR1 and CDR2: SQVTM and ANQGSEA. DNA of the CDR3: TGCAGCGCCCCGGGACTAGCGAACACCGGGGAGCTGTTTTTT. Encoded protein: CSAPGLANTGELFF.

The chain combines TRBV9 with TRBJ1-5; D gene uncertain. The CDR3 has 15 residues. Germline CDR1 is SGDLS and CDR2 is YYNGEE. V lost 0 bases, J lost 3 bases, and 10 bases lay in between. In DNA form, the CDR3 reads TGTGCCAGCAGCGTAGGGGTAACAGACAATCAGCCCCAGCATTTT. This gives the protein CASSVGVTDNQPQHF.

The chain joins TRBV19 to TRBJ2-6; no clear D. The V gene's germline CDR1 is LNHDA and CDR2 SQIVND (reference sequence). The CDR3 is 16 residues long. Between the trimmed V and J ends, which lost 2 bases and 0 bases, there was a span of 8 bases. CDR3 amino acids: CASSILVISGANVLTF. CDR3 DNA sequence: TGTGCCAGTAGTATATTAGTGATCTCTGGGGCCAACGTCCTGACTTTC.

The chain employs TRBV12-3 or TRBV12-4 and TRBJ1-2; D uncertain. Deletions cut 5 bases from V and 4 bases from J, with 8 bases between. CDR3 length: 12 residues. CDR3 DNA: TGTGCCAGCAGTCCGCTCGGCTATGGCTACACCTTC. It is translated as CASSPLGYGYTF.

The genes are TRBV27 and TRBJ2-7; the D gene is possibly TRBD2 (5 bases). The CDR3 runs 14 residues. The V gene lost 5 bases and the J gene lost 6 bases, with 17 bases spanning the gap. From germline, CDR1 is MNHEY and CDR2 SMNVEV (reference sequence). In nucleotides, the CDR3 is TGTGCCAGCAGTCTCCGGGGAACACCCGTCGAGCAGTACTTC. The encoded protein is CASSLRGTPVEQYF.

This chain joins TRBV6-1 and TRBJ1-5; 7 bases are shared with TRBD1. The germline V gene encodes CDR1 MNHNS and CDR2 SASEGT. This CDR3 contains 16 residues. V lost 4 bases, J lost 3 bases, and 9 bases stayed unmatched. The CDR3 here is CASSGINRGNNQPQHF. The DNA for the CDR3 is TGTGCCAGCAGTGGGATAAACAGGGGAAACAATCAGCCCCAGCATTTT.

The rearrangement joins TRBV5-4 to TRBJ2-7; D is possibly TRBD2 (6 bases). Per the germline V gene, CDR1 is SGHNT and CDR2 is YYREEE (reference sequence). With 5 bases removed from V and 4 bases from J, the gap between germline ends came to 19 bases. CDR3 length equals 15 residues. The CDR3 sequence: CASRPGTVGSYEQYF. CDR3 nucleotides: TGTGCCAGCAGACCCGGGACTGTCGGCTCGTACGAGCAGTACTTC. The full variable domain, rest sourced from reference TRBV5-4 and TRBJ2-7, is ETGVTQSPTHLIKTRGQQVTLRCSSQSGHNTVSWYQQALGQGPQFIFQYYREEENGRGNFPPRFSGLQFPNYSSELNVNALELDDSALYLCASRPGTVGSYEQYFGPGTRLTVT.

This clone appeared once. Here the CDR3 reads CASSPAGGHLYF. CDR3 bases: TGTGCCAGCAGCCCAGCGGGAGGACATCTGTACTTC. This chain uses TRBV7-8 with TRBJ2-7; 9 bases match TRBD2. This CDR3 has 12 residues. Germline assignment: CDR1 SGHVS and CDR2 FQNEAQ. V was pared by 5 bases and J by 12 bases, with 8 bases of the junction left unmatched. Looking up the rest from reference TRBV7-8 and TRBJ2-7 gives the full variable domain: GAGVSQSPRYKVAKRGQDVALRCDPISGHVSLFWYQQALGQGPEFLTYFQNEAQLDKSGLPSDRFFAERPEGSVSTLKIQRTQQEDSAVYLCASSPAGGHLYFGPGTRLTVT.

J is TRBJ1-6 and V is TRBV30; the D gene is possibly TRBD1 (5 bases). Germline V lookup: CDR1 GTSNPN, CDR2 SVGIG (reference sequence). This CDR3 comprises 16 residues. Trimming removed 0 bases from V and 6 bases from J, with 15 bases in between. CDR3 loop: CAWSVRAGRSNSPLHF. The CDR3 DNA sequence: TGTGCCTGGAGTGTACGTGCGGGACGGAGTAATTCACCCCTCCACTTT.

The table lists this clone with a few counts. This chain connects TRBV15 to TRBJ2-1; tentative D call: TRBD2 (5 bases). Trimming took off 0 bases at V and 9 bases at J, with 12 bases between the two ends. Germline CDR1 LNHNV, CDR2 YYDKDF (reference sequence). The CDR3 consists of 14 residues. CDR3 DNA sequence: TGTGCCACCAGCAGAGATAGCGATTTCGGTGAGCAGTTCTTC. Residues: CATSRDSDFGEQFF. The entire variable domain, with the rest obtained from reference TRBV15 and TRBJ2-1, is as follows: DAMVIQNPRYQVTQFGKPVTLSCSQTLNHNVMYWYQQKSSQAPKLLFHYYDKDFNNEADTPDNFQSRRPNTSFCFLDIRSPGLGDTAMYLCATSRDSDFGEQFFGPGTRLTVL.

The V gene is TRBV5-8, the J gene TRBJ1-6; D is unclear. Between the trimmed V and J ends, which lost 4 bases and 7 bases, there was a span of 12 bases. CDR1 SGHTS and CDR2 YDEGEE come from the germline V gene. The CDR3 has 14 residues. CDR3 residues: CASSGEWENSPLHF. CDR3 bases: TGTGCCAGCAGCGGGGAATGGGAGAATTCACCCCTCCACTTT.

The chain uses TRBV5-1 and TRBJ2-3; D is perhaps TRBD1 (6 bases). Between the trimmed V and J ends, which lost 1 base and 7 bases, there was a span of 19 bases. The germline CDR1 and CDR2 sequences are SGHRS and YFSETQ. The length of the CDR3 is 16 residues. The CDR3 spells CASSLSPGVGENTQYF. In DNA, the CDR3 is TGCGCCAGCAGCTTGTCCCCAGGGGTAGGAGAAAATACGCAGTATTTT.

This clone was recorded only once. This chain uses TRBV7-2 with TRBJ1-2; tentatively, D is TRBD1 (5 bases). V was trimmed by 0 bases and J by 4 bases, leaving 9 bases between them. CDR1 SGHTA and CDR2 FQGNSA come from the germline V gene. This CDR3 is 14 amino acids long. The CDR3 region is CASSLASGGYGYTF. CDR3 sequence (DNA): TGTGCCAGCAGCTTAGCGTCCGGGGGCTATGGCTACACCTTC.

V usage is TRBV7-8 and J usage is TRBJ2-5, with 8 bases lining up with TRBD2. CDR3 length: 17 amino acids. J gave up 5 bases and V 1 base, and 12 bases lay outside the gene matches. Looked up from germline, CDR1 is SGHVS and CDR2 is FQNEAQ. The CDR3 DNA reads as TGTGCCAGCAGCTTAGTGGGTTCCGGGGGGGCCCGGGAGACCCAGTACTTC. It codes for CASSLVGSGGARETQYF.

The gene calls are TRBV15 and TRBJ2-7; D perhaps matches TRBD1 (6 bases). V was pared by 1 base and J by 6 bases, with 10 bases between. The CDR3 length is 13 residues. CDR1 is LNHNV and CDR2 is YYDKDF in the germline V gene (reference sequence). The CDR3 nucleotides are TGTGCCACCAGCAGAGCCCTCAGGGGCGAGCAGTACTTC. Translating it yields CATSRALRGEQYF. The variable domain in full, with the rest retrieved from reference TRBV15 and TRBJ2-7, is DAMVIQNPRYQVTQFGKPVTLSCSQTLNHNVMYWYQQKSSQAPKLLFHYYDKDFNNEADTPDNFQSRRPNTSFCFLDIRSPGLGDTAMYLCATSRALRGEQYFGPGTRLTVT.

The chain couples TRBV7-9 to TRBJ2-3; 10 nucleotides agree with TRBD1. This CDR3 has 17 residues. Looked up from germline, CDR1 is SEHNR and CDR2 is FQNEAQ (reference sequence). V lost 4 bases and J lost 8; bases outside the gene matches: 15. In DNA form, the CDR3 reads TGTGCCAGCAGCTCACTTCCCGGGACAGGGGACTTGGGTACGCAGTATTTT. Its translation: CASSSLPGTGDLGTQYF.

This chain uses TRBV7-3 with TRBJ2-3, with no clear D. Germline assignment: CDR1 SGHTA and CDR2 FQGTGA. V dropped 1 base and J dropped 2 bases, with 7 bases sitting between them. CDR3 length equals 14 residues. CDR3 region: CASSLNFPTDTQYF. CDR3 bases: TGTGCCAGCAGCTTAAACTTCCCCACAGATACGCAGTATTTT.

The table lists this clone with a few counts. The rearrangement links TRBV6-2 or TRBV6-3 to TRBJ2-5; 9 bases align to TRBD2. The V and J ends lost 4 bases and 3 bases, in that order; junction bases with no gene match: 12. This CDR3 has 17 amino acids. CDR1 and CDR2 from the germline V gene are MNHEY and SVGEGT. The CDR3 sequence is CASSSSMTSGYKETQYF. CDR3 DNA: TGTGCCAGCAGTTCCTCTATGACTAGCGGATATAAAGAGACCCAGTACTTC.

The chain's CDR3 is CASSKKDCISSDEQFF. The CDR3 nucleotides are TGTGCCAGCAGCAAAAAGGACTGTATTTCTTCTGATGAGCAGTTCTTC. The chain couples TRBV21-1 to TRBJ2-1; TRBD2, the D gene given by the table, was not confirmed from the DNA. TRBV21-1 is a pseudogene locus. This CDR3 has 16 amino acids.

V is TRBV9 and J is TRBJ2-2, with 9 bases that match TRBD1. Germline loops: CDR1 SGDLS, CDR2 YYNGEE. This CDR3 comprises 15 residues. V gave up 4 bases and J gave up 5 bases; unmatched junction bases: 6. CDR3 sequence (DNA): TGTGCCAGCAGCCCGACAGGGGGAAGGACCGGGGAGCTGTTTTTT. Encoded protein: CASSPTGGRTGELFF.

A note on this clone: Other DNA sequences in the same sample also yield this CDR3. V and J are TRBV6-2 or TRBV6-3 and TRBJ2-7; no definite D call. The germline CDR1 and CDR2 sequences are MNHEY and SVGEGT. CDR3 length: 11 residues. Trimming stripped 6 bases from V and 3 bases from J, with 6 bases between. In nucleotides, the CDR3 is TGTGCCAGCAGCCCCCTCTACGAGCAGTACTTC. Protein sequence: CASSPLYEQYF.

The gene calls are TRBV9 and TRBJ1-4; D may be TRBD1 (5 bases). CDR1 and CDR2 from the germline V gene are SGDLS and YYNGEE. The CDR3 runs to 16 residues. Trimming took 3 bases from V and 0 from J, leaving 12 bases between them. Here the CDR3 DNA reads TGTGCCAGCAGCGACTCTTCAGGGACAACTAATGAAAAACTGTTTTTT. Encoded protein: CASSDSSGTTNEKLFF.

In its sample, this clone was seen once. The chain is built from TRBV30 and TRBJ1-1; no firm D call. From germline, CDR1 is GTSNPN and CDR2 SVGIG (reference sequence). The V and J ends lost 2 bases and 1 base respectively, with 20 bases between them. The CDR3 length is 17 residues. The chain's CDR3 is CAWSRSVIVSGNTEAFF. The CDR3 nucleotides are TGTGCCTGGAGTAGATCAGTTATTGTTTCAGGGAACACTGAAGCTTTCTTT.

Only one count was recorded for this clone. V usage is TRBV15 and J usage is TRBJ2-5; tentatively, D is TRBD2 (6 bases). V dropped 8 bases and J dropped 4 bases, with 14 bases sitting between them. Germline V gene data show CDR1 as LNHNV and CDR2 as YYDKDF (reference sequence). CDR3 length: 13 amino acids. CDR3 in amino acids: CATFRREGETQYF. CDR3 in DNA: TGTGCCACCTTTAGGAGGGAAGGAGAGACCCAGTACTTC. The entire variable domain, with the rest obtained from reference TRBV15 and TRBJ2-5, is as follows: DAMVIQNPRYQVTQFGKPVTLSCSQTLNHNVMYWYQQKSSQAPKLLFHYYDKDFNNEADTPDNFQSRRPNTSFCFLDIRSPGLGDTAMYLCATFRREGETQYFGPGTRLLVL.

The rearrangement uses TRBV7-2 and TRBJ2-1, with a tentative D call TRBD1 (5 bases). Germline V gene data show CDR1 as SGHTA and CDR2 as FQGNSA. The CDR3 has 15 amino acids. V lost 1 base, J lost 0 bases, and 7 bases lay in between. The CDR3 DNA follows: TGTGCCAGCAGCTTAGGACAGATCTCCTACAATGAGCAGTTCTTC. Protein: CASSLGQISYNEQFF. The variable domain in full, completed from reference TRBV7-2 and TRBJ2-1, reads GAGVSQSPSNKVTEKGKDVELRCDPISGHTALYWYRQSLGQGLEFLIYFQGNSAPDKSGLPSDRFSAERTGGSVSTLTIQRTQQEDSAVYLCASSLGQISYNEQFFGPGTRLTVL.

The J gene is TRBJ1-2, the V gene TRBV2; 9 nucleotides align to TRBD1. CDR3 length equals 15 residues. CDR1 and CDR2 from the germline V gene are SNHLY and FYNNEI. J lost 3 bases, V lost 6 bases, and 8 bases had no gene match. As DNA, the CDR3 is TGTGCCAGCAGAGAGGACAGGGGACTATACTATGGCTACACCTTC. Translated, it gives CASREDRGLYYGYTF.

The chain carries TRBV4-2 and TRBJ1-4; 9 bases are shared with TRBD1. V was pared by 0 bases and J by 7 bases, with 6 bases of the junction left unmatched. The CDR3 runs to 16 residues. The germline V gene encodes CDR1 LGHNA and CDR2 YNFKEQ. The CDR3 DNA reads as TGTGCCAGCAGCCAAGACGGACAGGGGCGGGGTGAAAAACTGTTTTTT. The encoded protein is CASSQDGQGRGEKLFF.